The 30 T cell receptor beta chains reported below all come from one sample, sequenced in a study of identical twins. TCRdb reprocessed the 5' RACE reads with MiXCR, giving one entry per CDR3 protein. The sample shows roughly 490,000 distinct CDR3 sequences, 13% to 15% of them seen only once. These data also formed part of another study, on yellow fever vaccine responses in identical twins.

Sequenced material: CD4+ T cells sorted from blood. The receptors here all came from a woman between 18 and 29 years old in good health.

The V and J genes are TRBV14 and TRBJ1-1; the D gene is possibly TRBD1 (6 bases). The germline V gene encodes CDR1 SGHDN and CDR2 FVKESK. The CDR3 has 12 residues. The germline V and J ends were trimmed by 6 bases and 5 bases, with 10 bases remaining between them. This chain's CDR3 is CASSRRGTEAFF. CDR3 nucleotide sequence: TGTGCCAGCAGTCGCAGGGGAACTGAAGCTTTCTTT.

This clonotype came up many times. The chain has TRBV11-2 and TRBJ1-1; D gene unclear. The CDR3 runs 12 residues. From germline, CDR1 is SGHAT and CDR2 FQNNGV. Deletions cut 4 bases from V and 5 bases from J, with 8 bases between. The DNA for the CDR3 is TGTGCCAGCAGCTGGCGGGGAACTGAAGCTTTCTTT. Amino acids: CASSWRGTEAFF.

The rearrangement uses TRBV6-2 or TRBV6-3 and TRBJ2-7, with 9 bases that match TRBD1. Germline V gene sequence: CDR1 MNHEY, CDR2 SVGEGT. V shed 5 bases and J 2 bases; nucleotides not matched to a gene: 4. This CDR3 comprises 14 residues. The CDR3: CASSTRTGAYEQYF. CDR3 sequence (DNA): TGTGCCAGCAGTACCCGGACAGGGGCCTACGAGCAGTACTTC.

V is TRBV6-1 and J is TRBJ2-7, with D perhaps assigned TRBD1 or TRBD2 (6 bases each). Germline V CDR1 and CDR2: MNHNS, SASEGT. This CDR3 is built from 14 residues. Trimming stripped 10 bases from V and 5 bases from J, with 21 bases between. Written as DNA, the CDR3 is TGTGCCACCAGGAACGAAGGGGGGAGGAACGAGCAGTACTTC. The encoded protein is CATRNEGGRNEQYF.

The chain carries TRBV5-1 and TRBJ1-1; D may be TRBD1 (6 bases). CDR1 and CDR2 from the germline V gene are SGHRS and YFSETQ. The CDR3 covers 16 residues. V dropped 1 base and J dropped 0 bases, with 13 bases sitting between them. Here the CDR3 DNA reads TGCGCCAGCAGCTTGCAAGGCAGGGGTATGAACACTGAAGCTTTCTTT. It specifies CASSLQGRGMNTEAFF.

The chain recombines TRBV20-1 with TRBJ2-7; 10 nucleotides line up with TRBD2. CDR1 is DFQATT, CDR2 SNEGSKA, per germline (reference sequence). The CDR3 is made up of 14 amino acids. V lost 6 bases, J lost 4 bases, and 9 bases stayed unmatched. The DNA for the CDR3 is TGCAGTGCGGAAGATAGCGGGAGGATGTACGAGCAGTACTTC. Its protein is CSAEDSGRMYEQYF.

In this sample, this clonotype turned up a few times. This chain uses TRBV20-1 with TRBJ2-7; D is unresolved. Trimming left V 2 bases short and J 0 bases short, with 11 bases between. This CDR3 is 14 amino acids long. Germline V gives CDR1 DFQATT, CDR2 SNEGSKA (reference sequence). Here the CDR3 DNA reads TGCAGTGCTAGACCATACGTGAGCTCCTACGAGCAGTACTTC. It encodes CSARPYVSSYEQYF.

This clonotype was observed a few times. The chain combines TRBV25-1 with TRBJ2-1; TRBD2 matches 12 bases. The CDR3 has 18 residues. The trim removed 2 bases at V and 7 bases at J, leaving 12 bases unmatched. Germline V CDR1 and CDR2: MGHDK, SYGVNS. CDR3 protein: CASSENNGQTSGRNEQFF. CDR3 coding DNA: TGTGCCAGCAGTGAAAATAATGGGCAGACTAGCGGGAGAAATGAGCAGTTCTTC.

The rearrangement links TRBV18 to TRBJ2-7; 12 bases map to TRBD1. Germline CDR1 reads KGHSH; CDR2 reads LQKENI. The length of the CDR3 is 19 residues. V shed 3 bases, J shed 0 bases, and the junction held 12 bases outside the gene matches. The CDR3 loop reads CASSPVGQGANSRSYEQYF. For the CDR3, the DNA is TGTGCCAGCTCACCCGTGGGACAGGGGGCGAATTCCCGCTCCTACGAGCAGTACTTC. Looking up the rest from reference TRBV18 and TRBJ2-7 gives the full variable domain: NAGVMQNPRHLVRRRGQEARLRCSPMKGHSHVYWYRQLPEEGLKFMVYLQKENIIDESGMPKERFSAEFPKEGPSILRIQQVVRGDSAAYFCASSPVGQGANSRSYEQYFGPGTRLTVT.

This clonotype was detected many times. The CDR3 protein is CASSRSRTDTQYF. The CDR3 DNA follows: TGTGCCAGCAGCCGTTCCCGCACAGATACGCAGTATTTT. The chain uses TRBV12-3 or TRBV12-4 and TRBJ2-3; D is ambiguous. The germline V and J ends were trimmed by 6 bases and 1 base, with 8 bases remaining between them. The CDR3 has 13 residues.

This clonotype was counted many times. The V gene is TRBV4-3, the J gene TRBJ1-1; 8 bases agree with TRBD1. With V trimmed by 0 bases and J by 7 bases, 7 bases remained unmatched. The germline V gene has CDR1 LGHNA and CDR2 YSLEER. This CDR3 has 15 residues. The CDR3 nucleotides are TGCGCCAGCAGCCAAGAGGGGCAGGGGGCTGTTGAAGCTTTCTTT. Protein: CASSQEGQGAVEAFF.

The gene calls are TRBV20-1 and TRBJ2-3; D is unresolved. V dropped 3 bases and J dropped 4 bases, with 8 bases sitting between them. The germline V gene encodes CDR1 DFQATT and CDR2 SNEGSKA (reference sequence). The CDR3 consists of 12 residues. For the CDR3, the DNA is TGCAGTGCTAGGGCGGTAGCAGATACGCAGTATTTT. This encodes CSARAVADTQYF.

This clonotype was observed a handful of times. The genes are TRBV6-1 and TRBJ1-5; no clear D. The CDR3 totals 13 residues. Germline CDR1 and CDR2: MNHNS and SASEGT. Trimming left V 7 bases short and J 3 bases short, with 10 bases between. Here the CDR3 reads CASTLSNNQPQHF. The CDR3 DNA sequence: TGTGCCAGCACTCTGTCGAACAATCAGCCCCAGCATTTT.

This clonotype came up a few times. The gene calls are TRBV4-2 and TRBJ1-2; TRBD1 is a possible D gene (5 bases). Germline-derived CDR1 and CDR2 are LGHNA and YNFKEQ. The CDR3 totals 14 residues. V was trimmed by 0 bases and J by 8 bases, leaving 13 bases between them. CDR3: CASSQDETEKGYTF. The CDR3 DNA sequence: TGTGCCAGCAGCCAAGATGAGACAGAGAAGGGCTACACCTTC.

The rearrangement uses TRBV7-8 and TRBJ2-5, with D perhaps matching TRBD1 (6 bases). The CDR3 extends over 17 amino acids. The V gene lost 1 base and the J gene lost 4 bases, with 19 bases spanning the gap. Germline CDR1 reads SGHVS; CDR2 reads FQNEAQ. This chain's CDR3 is CASSLGGRGYRRETQYF. CDR3 DNA sequence: TGTGCCAGCAGCTTAGGAGGCAGGGGATATCGAAGAGAGACCCAGTACTTC.

The rearrangement links TRBV20-1 to TRBJ2-7; 7 positions match TRBD2. CDR1 and CDR2 (germline): DFQATT, SNEGSKA (reference sequence). V lost 7 bases to trimming and J lost 7 bases; unmatched junction nucleotides: 10. This CDR3 has 12 amino acids. CDR3 in DNA: TGCAGTGAAGCGGGGACGGGCGGAGAGCAGTACTTC. Translated, it gives CSEAGTGGEQYF.

This clonotype was seen ten or more times. The rearrangement joins TRBV6-1 to TRBJ1-2, with 7 positions matching TRBD1. Trimming took 5 bases from V and 2 from J; bases not matched to a gene: 2. The CDR3 covers 13 residues. Germline CDR1 MNHNS, CDR2 SASEGT. The CDR3 DNA follows: TGTGCCAGCAGTACGGGACAGAACTATGGCTACACCTTC. It translates to CASSTGQNYGYTF.

This clonotype was seen ten or more times. The CDR3 nucleotides read TGTGCCAGCAGCGATTATCCGAGCTCTGGAAACACCATATATTTT. Translated: CASSDYPSSGNTIYF. V usage is TRBV25-1 and J usage is TRBJ1-3; D remains unclear. Trimming stripped 6 bases from V and 0 bases from J, with 12 bases between. There are 15 residues in the CDR3. Germline-derived CDR1 and CDR2 are MGHDK and SYGVNS.

The CDR3 is CASSERTVAANTGELFF. CDR3 DNA: TGTGCCAGCAGTGAAAGGACGGTAGCAGCGAACACCGGGGAGCTGTTTTTT. This chain joins TRBV2 and TRBJ2-2; D remains ambiguous. V lost 2 bases to trimming and J lost 0 bases, with 13 bases between them. The CDR3 has 17 amino acids. The germline CDR1 and CDR2 sequences are SNHLY and FYNNEI.

This clonotype was counted a few times. The V and J genes are TRBV7-9 and TRBJ2-3; tentative D call: TRBD2 (6 bases). The V gene lost 9 bases and the J gene lost 6 bases, with 13 bases spanning the gap. The CDR3 is 12 residues long. In germline, CDR1 is SEHNR, CDR2 FQNEAQ (reference sequence). CDR3 bases: TGTGCCAGTGGGCCGGGGGTGGATACGCAGTATTTT. This codes for CASGPGVDTQYF.

This clonotype was observed at least ten times. The chain is built from TRBV5-6 and TRBJ1-3; TRBD1 aligns across 8 bases. The V gene's germline CDR1 is SGHDT and CDR2 YYEEEE. The trim removed 3 bases at V and 2 bases at J, leaving 1 base unmatched. The CDR3 consists of 14 residues. The CDR3 nucleotides are TGTGCCAGCAGCTGGACAGGGCCTGGAAACACCATATATTTT. Its protein is CASSWTGPGNTIYF.

The rearrangement uses TRBV27 and TRBJ1-6, with 9 bases fitting TRBD1. The germline V gene has CDR1 MNHEY and CDR2 SMNVEV (reference sequence). The CDR3 runs 15 residues. V shed 0 bases and J 8 bases; nucleotides not matched to a gene: 2. The CDR3 region has the DNA TGTGCCAGCAGTTTATCGTGGACAGGGGATTCACCCCTCCACTTT. It yields the protein CASSLSWTGDSPLHF.

This clonotype showed up just a few times. The chain joins TRBV9 to TRBJ1-1; D remains unclear. Germline CDR1 is SGDLS and CDR2 is YYNGEE. This CDR3 is built from 14 residues. Trimming shortened V by 6 bases and J by 1 base, and 13 bases separated the two germline ends. This CDR3 is CASTPPVGNTEAFF. CDR3 nucleotide sequence: TGTGCCAGCACGCCTCCAGTAGGGAACACTGAAGCTTTCTTT.

The table lists this clonotype with a few counts. J is TRBJ2-1 and V is TRBV20-1, with 10 bases matching TRBD1. This CDR3 is 15 amino acids long. V dropped 6 bases and J dropped 7; count of bases not matched to a gene: 12. The germline CDR1 and CDR2 sequences are DFQATT and SNEGSKA (reference sequence). This chain's CDR3 is CSANRRQGASNEQFF. The CDR3 coding sequence is TGCAGTGCAAATCGTCGACAGGGGGCGTCTAATGAGCAGTTCTTC.

This clonotype was seen more than once but under ten times. V usage is TRBV28 and J usage is TRBJ2-5, with D tentatively TRBD2 (5 bases). Trimming removed 6 bases at V and 1 base at J, with 12 bases between. CDR1 and CDR2 from the germline V gene are MDHEN and SYDVKM. The CDR3 totals 14 residues. For the CDR3, the DNA is TGTGCCAGCAGAACGACTATATCCCAAGAGACCCAGTACTTC. Its translation is CASRTTISQETQYF.

The V gene is TRBV7-6, the J gene TRBJ2-1; unclear D gene. The CDR3 is 19 amino acids. V was trimmed by 1 base and J by 7 bases, leaving 26 bases between them. Germline-derived CDR1 and CDR2 are SGHVS and FNYEAQ. The chain's CDR3 is CASSLVAPPSAPGTNEQFF. The CDR3 coding sequence is TGTGCCAGCAGCTTAGTTGCTCCCCCATCGGCGCCCGGTACAAATGAGCAGTTCTTC.

The chain uses TRBV28 and TRBJ2-1, with D maybe TRBD1 (5 bases). This CDR3 has 16 residues. Trimming left V 3 bases short and J 10 bases short, with 22 bases between. Per germline, CDR1 MDHEN and CDR2 SYDVKM. In nucleotides, the CDR3 is TGTGCCAGCAGTTTGGGGCAGGCTGCAACAATGGGCGAGCAGTTCTTC. This sequence encodes CASSLGQAATMGEQFF.

The rearrangement links TRBV18 to TRBJ2-5; the D is unclear. The CDR3 runs to 12 residues. Germline V gene sequence: CDR1 KGHSH, CDR2 LQKENI. Trimming took 0 bases from V and 5 from J, leaving 4 bases between them. The CDR3 nucleotides read TGTGCCAGCTCACCACCGTTCGAGACCCAGTACTTC. It specifies CASSPPFETQYF.

This clonotype was detected a few times. The genes are TRBV12-3 or TRBV12-4 and TRBJ2-7, with D possibly TRBD1 on 5 matching bases. The V end lost 4 bases, the J end lost 6 bases, and 16 bases lay between the germline ends. The CDR3 totals 14 residues. Here the CDR3 DNA reads TGTGCCAGCAGTTCCCTCCGTTGGGGCGCCGAGCAGTACTTC. This translates into CASSSLRWGAEQYF.

This clonotype was detected a few times. The rearrangement uses TRBV20-1 and TRBJ1-4; 9 positions agree with TRBD1. The trim removed 2 bases at V and 8 bases at J, leaving 3 bases unmatched. Germline V gene lookup returns CDR1 DFQATT and CDR2 SNEGSKA (reference sequence). The CDR3 spans 13 residues. CDR3 bases: TGCAGTGCTAGAACAGGGGGCATCGAAAAACTGTTTTTT. It yields the protein CSARTGGIEKLFF.